These 11 T cell receptor beta chains were all obtained from the same sample, sequenced in a study of cytomegalovirus exposure and HLA in healthy donors. Some clones are missing from TCRdb's copy, which holds only in-frame ones; the method was immunoSEQ multiplex PCR. The data contain approximately 180,000 clones, roughly 82% of them singletons. Input material: PBMCs. Receptors were obtained from a woman between 18 and 30 years old in good health and CMV-seronegative.

This clone appeared once. The chain carries TRBV11-2 and TRBJ1-4; perhaps TRBD1 as D (6 bases). Looked up from germline, CDR1 is SGHAT and CDR2 is FQNNGV. V lost 1 base, J lost 7 bases, and 13 bases lay in between. The CDR3 sequence is 15 residues long. The CDR3, as DNA: TGTGCCAGCAGCTTAGGGCAGGGGAGGGGTGAAAAACTGTTTTTT. The encoded protein is CASSLGQGRGEKLFF.

V usage is TRBV6-1 and J usage is TRBJ1-5; D is undetermined. From germline, CDR1 is MNHNS and CDR2 SASEGT. Trimming cost V 7 bases and J 6 bases, with 13 bases left between them. The CDR3 is 13 residues long. The CDR3 nucleotides read TGTGCCAGCATACCACAGCTGGGTCAGCCCCAGCATTTT. This codes for CASIPQLGQPQHF.

The chain joins TRBV6-5 to TRBJ1-1, with D unresolved. The CDR3 length is 13 residues. V lost 6 bases and J lost 10, with 18 bases in between. The germline V gene encodes CDR1 MNHEY and CDR2 SVGAGI. The CDR3 is CASSPGDGMTAFF. The CDR3 DNA is TGTGCCAGCAGCCCTGGAGACGGAATGACAGCTTTCTTT.

The J gene is TRBJ2-4, the V gene TRBV30, with 8 bases that match TRBD2. This CDR3 has 15 residues. V was clipped by 0 bases and J by 9 bases; unmatched bases: 10. From germline, CDR1 is GTSNPN and CDR2 SVGIG (reference sequence). The CDR3 loop is CAWSVRGGRISIQYF. The DNA of the CDR3 is TGTGCCTGGAGTGTACGCGGGGGGCGCATCTCCATTCAGTACTTC. Based on the CDR3 plus reference TRBV30 and TRBJ2-4, the full variable domain is SQTIHQWPATLVQPVGSPLSLECTVEGTSNPNLYWYRQAAGRGLQLLFYSVGIGQISSEVPQNLSASRPQDRQFILSSKKLLLSDSGFYLCAWSVRGGRISIQYFGAGTRLSVL.

This clone was found once. J is TRBJ1-1 and V is TRBV6-1, with D hard to call. CDR3 length: 15 residues. Trimming removed 5 bases at V and 3 bases at J, with 16 bases between. Germline V gene lookup returns CDR1 MNHNS and CDR2 SASEGT. The CDR3 loop reads CASSPDWFLDTEAFF. CDR3 DNA: TGTGCCAGCAGTCCTGACTGGTTCTTGGACACTGAAGCTTTCTTT.

This clone was detected once. The V call is TRBV18, the J call TRBJ1-4; 8 bases map to TRBD1. V gave up 1 base and J gave up 4 bases; unmatched junction bases: 5. Germline V CDR1 and CDR2: KGHSH, LQKENI. The CDR3 runs to 16 residues. This CDR3 reads CASSPRSGQGNEKLFF. The CDR3 bases are TGTGCCAGCTCACCACGGAGTGGACAGGGTAATGAAAAACTGTTTTTT.

The rearrangement joins TRBV5-1 to TRBJ1-2; D possibly corresponds to TRBD1 (6 bases). The length of the CDR3 is 14 residues. Trimming left V 0 bases short and J 6 bases short, with 12 bases between. CDR1 is SGHRS and CDR2 is YFSETQ in the germline V gene. In nucleotides, the CDR3 is TGCGCCAGCAGCTTGGGAGCAGGGGCCGATGGCTACACCTTC. Translating gives CASSLGAGADGYTF.

The rearrangement links TRBV7-2 to TRBJ1-1, with D uncertain. Germline CDR1 reads SGHTA; CDR2 reads FQGNSA. The V end was cut by 4 bases, the J end by 11 bases, with 17 bases between. The CDR3 is 13 amino acids. In DNA form, the CDR3 reads TGTGCCAGCAGCTCGTCGGCGGAAGTTGGTGCTTTCTTT. Translated, it gives CASSSSAEVGAFF.

The V and J genes are TRBV27 and TRBJ1-1; 8 bases match TRBD1. The junction had 6 bases not matched to a gene; V was cut back by 2 bases and J by 1 base. The CDR3 spans 16 residues. Germline assignment: CDR1 MNHEY and CDR2 SMNVEV (reference sequence). The CDR3 loop reads CASSLTAGTGNTEAFF. In nucleotides, the CDR3 is TGTGCCAGCAGTTTAACGGCCGGGACAGGGAACACTGAAGCTTTCTTT.

The chain uses TRBV7-2 and TRBJ2-7; 13 nucleotides match TRBD2. The V gene end was trimmed by 5 bases and the J gene end by 4 bases; junction bases not matched to a gene: 8. The germline gives CDR1 SGHTA, CDR2 FQGNSA. The CDR3 covers 16 residues. The CDR3 reads CASSPRGLAGNYEQYF. In DNA, the CDR3 is TGTGCCAGCAGCCCTAGGGGACTAGCGGGGAATTACGAGCAGTACTTC.

J is TRBJ1-5 and V is TRBV14; no clear D. Trimming pared 1 base from V and 3 bases from J, leaving 10 bases between. CDR3 size: 15 residues. The germline CDR1 and CDR2 sequences are SGHDN and FVKESK. The CDR3 nucleotides read TGTGCCAGCAGCCAAGGAGGGTCGTACAATCAGCCCCAGCATTTT. Translation: CASSQGGSYNQPQHF.